This TCR beta chain was recovered during a study of blood T cell repertoires in COVID-19 (dated by TCRdb to about 2020). A note on the overall study: Samples from collaborators originated in the United States, Italy and Spain and spanned both the acute and convalescent phases of COVID-19. The dataset comprised deeply sampled blood TCRbeta repertoires from subjects exposed to, actively infected with, or recovered from COVID-19. HLA class I and class II types, where available, came from metadata supplied by the sample provider rather than from assay-based typing. A de-identified subject ID, COVID-19 status, age in years and sex were almost always included in the sample metadata. The repertoires were released in a freely available public database intended as a resource for research on the immune response to SARS-CoV-2. The material from the prospective study consisted of cDNA or gDNA derived from T cells, B-cell-depleted T cells, or PBMCs. The samples were drawn from two sources: the first 160 participants of the ongoing ImmuneRACE study, and fewer than 1,500 subjects contributed by 6 global collaborators. Study-wide conclusions, independent of this receptor: How much clinical and demographic metadata was included differed by source and by participant, and the metadata was provided uncurated.

Note on this clone: Its antigen has not been determined. Nothing much larger sits one base from this clone, and base qualities are not available.

One collaborating source in Seattle enrolled patients during active infection and followed them longitudinally through the course of disease. Collaborating institutions collected whole blood in K2EDTA tubes following their own protocols. For TCRbeta analysis, collaborators shipped samples as frozen whole blood, isolated PBMCs, or DNA extracted from either of those sample types. TCRbeta CDR3 regions were amplified from genomic DNA by means of the immunoSEQ Assay, a bias-controlled multiplex PCR. In the authors' own workflow: The number of nucleated cells in each sample was estimated from the amplification of reference gene primers within the assay. To quantify the absolute abundance of each unique TCRbeta CDR3 rearrangement, sequence reads were collapsed and filtered. Productive Simpson clonality was computed per sample as the square root of Simpson's diversity index over productive rearrangements. This is the immuneACCESS table as TCRdb keeps it, with only in-frame sequences that have V and J called. A part of the clones is gone; compared with another copy, unresolved V genes explain less than half, and the rest is unexplained. V and J calls and clone size are those listed in that table; D and trimming were worked out from the DNA. This sample has 200,000 or so clones in its table, and roughly 79% of those were observed once. The ten largest make up approximately 12% of the sample.

CDR1 and CDR2 are drawn from the germline V gene: SGHAT, FQNNGV. From the cysteine up to the phenylalanine, the CDR3 has a length of 15 residues. Only CDR3 DNA is held: 45 bases, read in frame from base 1. V is cut by 8 bases and J by 4 bases, and the space between the germline ends is 17 bases. The sample comprised peripheral blood. The sequence was obtained from a woman aged 80 or over with COVID-19, enrolled during active disease. This sequence uses TRBV11-2 and TRBJ2-2, and possibly TRBD2, on 5 matching bases. The DNA is TGTGCCAGCGAGAGACTGCCCCGGGGCACCGGGGAGCTGTTTTTT. It translates to CASERLPRGTGELFF.